This T cell receptor beta chain stems from a study of blood T cell repertoires in COVID-19. Study as a whole: PBMCs, B-cell-depleted T cells, or T cells provided the cDNA or gDNA that made up the material.

This table comes from immunoSEQ multiplex PCR, and its TCRdb copy is limited to in-frame clones, with some not included. The sample shows about 240,000 clones, 75% to 90% of them seen only once. Trimming stripped 4 bases from V and 7 bases from J, with 11 bases between. CDR3 length: 13 residues. The germline gives CDR1 SGHRS, CDR2 YFSETQ. The sequencing input was PBMCs or T cells enriched from blood (not recorded which). The clonotype was recovered from a woman aged 35 to 49 with acute COVID-19. The J gene is TRBJ2-2, the V gene TRBV5-1; unclear D gene. The CDR3: CASSHKWLGELFF. The CDR3 coding sequence is TGCGCCAGCAGCCACAAGTGGCTCGGGGAGCTGTTTTTT.